These T cell receptor beta chains were read from a single sample in a study of T cell repertoires in cytomegalovirus infection. TCRdb called the reads again in MiXCR, with one record for every CDR3 protein. The sample lists roughly 81,000 distinct CDR3 sequences; 3.7% were seen once. Sequencing was performed on PBMCs. The source of these receptors is a human donor in good health (CMV status not recorded). Some clones in this sample may be carry-over from other donors' samples. Both conserved end residues are part of each CDR3. D genes are given only for firm matches. Rows give clone size only sometimes, using once, few, many, or a class for an expanded clone.

TRBJ2-1	TRBV19	TRBD2	medium-sized	TGTGCCAGTACGGGGATTGGAGCGGGGGAGGGCGATGAGCAGTTCTTC	CASTGIGAGEGDEQFF
TRBJ1-4	TRBV7-2	.	.	TGTGCCAGCAGCTCCCAGGGTTTGGGTACGACTGAAAAACTGTTTTTT	CASSSQGLGTTEKLFF
TRBJ1-5	TRBV6-5	TRBD1	many	TGTGCCAGCAGTCCAAATGGACAGGGTAATCAGCCCCAGCATTTT	CASSPNGQGNQPQHF
TRBJ1-1	TRBV12-3/TRBV12-4	.	many	TGTGCCAGCAGTTTAGGAGAGTATTCTAACACTGAAGCTTTCTTT	CASSLGEYSNTEAFF
TRBJ2-3	TRBV5-1	.	many	TGCGCCAGCACACTCGGACAGATCTTCACAGATACGCAGTATTTT	CASTLGQIFTDTQYF
TRBJ1-1	TRBV6-2/TRBV6-3	.	many	TGTGCCAGCAGTTACTCGGTCACAGTTGGGGACACTGAAGCTTTCTTT	CASSYSVTVGDTEAFF
TRBJ1-1	TRBV29-1	.	many	TGCAGCGCAACCGGGACTACCTTTTCTGAAGCTTTCTTT	CSATGTTFSEAFF
TRBJ1-1	TRBV12-5	TRBD1	few	TGTGCTAGTGGTTTGGTGACAGGGGTCGGAGTCGAAGCTTTCTTT	CASGLVTGVGVEAFF
TRBJ1-5	TRBV15	.	many	TGTGCCACCAGCACCGGCCCCGGGGGGAGCAATCAGCCCCAGCATTTT	CATSTGPGGSNQPQHF
TRBJ2-7	TRBV12-3/TRBV12-4	.	many	TGTGCCAGCAGTCCCACCAAGACAGTAGGGTACGAGCAGTACTTC	CASSPTKTVGYEQYF
TRBJ1-1	TRBV4-3	TRBD1	many	TGCGCCAGCAGCCCTACAGGGGCTTTAGCGACTGAAGCTTTCTTT	CASSPTGALATEAFF
TRBJ2-7	TRBV12-3/TRBV12-4	TRBD2	many	TGTGCCAGCAGTAAGGGACTACCCTACGAGCAGTACTTC	CASSKGLPYEQYF
TRBJ2-7	TRBV7-3	TRBD1	many	TGTGCCAGCAGCGAAACCGGGACAGCCTACGAGCAGTACTTC	CASSETGTAYEQYF
TRBJ1-5	TRBV7-2	TRBD1	many	TGTGCCAGCAGCAAGGACAGGGCAATCAATCAGCCCCAGCATTTT	CASSKDRAINQPQHF
TRBJ1-2	TRBV7-2	.	many	TGTGCCAGCAGCTTACTGTCGGGGGGCTATGGCTACACCTTC	CASSLLSGGYGYTF
TRBJ1-6	TRBV7-8	TRBD1	many	TGTGCCAGCAGCTTGACGACAGGGTTGTATAATTCACCCCTCCACTTT	CASSLTTGLYNSPLHF
TRBJ1-1	TRBV7-2	.	many	TGTGCCAGCAGCTTACTGAAGGGGCTTTTGGGGACTGAAGCTTTCTTT	CASSLLKGLLGTEAFF
TRBJ1-1	TRBV15	.	many	TGTGCCACCAGCAGAGACGGCAGGGTCGGGACTGAAGCTTTCTTT	CATSRDGRVGTEAFF
TRBJ2-5	TRBV28	TRBD1	many	TGTGCCAGCAGTTTCGCCAGGGGGCGGGAGACCCAGTACTTC	CASSFARGRETQYF
TRBJ1-5	TRBV7-2	.	many	TGTGCCAGCAGAACTTCAGGGGGCAATCAGCCCCAGCATTTT	CASRTSGGNQPQHF
TRBJ1-5	TRBV7-9	.	many	TGTGCCAGCAGCTTCAAGGATAGCAATCAGCCCCAGCATTTT	CASSFKDSNQPQHF
TRBJ2-6	TRBV25-1	.	many	TGTGCCAGCAGTGAAGGTGCTGGGGCCAACGTCCTGACTTTC	CASSEGAGANVLTF
TRBJ2-3	TRBV20-1	.	many	TGCAGTGCTAGAAAACTAGCAAGCACAGATACGCAGTATTTT	CSARKLASTDTQYF
TRBJ2-7	TRBV5-4	.	many	TGTGCCAGCAGGGGGTCAGAGTACGAGCAGTACTTC	CASRGSEYEQYF
TRBJ1-5	TRBV12-3/TRBV12-4	TRBD1	many	TGTGCCAGCAGTAGAGACAGGGTCAATCAGCCCCAGCATTTT	CASSRDRVNQPQHF
TRBJ1-1	TRBV6-1	.	many	TGTGCCAGCAGTGACGGCTTTAACACTGAAGCTTTCTTT	CASSDGFNTEAFF
TRBJ1-1	TRBV12-3/TRBV12-4	.	many	TGTGCCAGCAGGGGAAACAGAAACACTGAAGCTTTCTTT	CASRGNRNTEAFF
TRBJ2-3	TRBV27	TRBD2	many	TGTGCCAGCAGCTCAGGGGGACTAGCGGACTTAGCAGATACGCAGTATTTT	CASSSGGLADLADTQYF
TRBJ1-1	TRBV28	.	many	TGTGCCAGCAGTTTATATTTCGGGGGGACTGAAGCTTTCTTT	CASSLYFGGTEAFF
TRBJ2-1	TRBV28	TRBD2	many	TGTGCCAGCAGATTACGCCTAGCGGGGGGGCCAGGGCAGTTCTTC	CASRLRLAGGPGQFF
TRBJ2-1	TRBV7-2	.	many	TGTGCCAGCAGCTTAGACAATGAGCAGTTCTTC	CASSLDNEQFF
TRBJ1-2	TRBV7-9	.	many	TGTGCCGCTAAGCTGACTGGCTACACCTTC	CAAKLTGYTF
TRBJ2-3	TRBV7-9	TRBD2	many	TGTGCCAGCAGCTTAGCGTTGCGGGGGGGCCGAGATACGCAGTATTTT	CASSLALRGGRDTQYF
TRBJ1-2	TRBV7-2	TRBD1	medium-sized	TGTGCCAGCAGCTTAGCGGGGACAGGGAGTAGAGGTGGCTACACCTTC	CASSLAGTGSRGGYTF
TRBJ1-1	TRBV10-3	.	many	TGTGCCATCAGTGTGAGGTTGGGCAGGGTAGGGGAAGACACTGAAGCTTTCTTT	CAISVRLGRVGEDTEAFF
TRBJ1-2	TRBV14	TRBD1	many	TGTGCCAGCAGCCCAGACAGGGGAGGTTATGGCTACACCTTC	CASSPDRGGYGYTF
TRBJ1-6	TRBV14	.	many	TGTGCCAGCAGCCAAGAGTTCTCCTATAATTCACCCCTCCACTTT	CASSQEFSYNSPLHF
TRBJ2-7	TRBV23-1	.	many	TGCGCCACCCCCCTGAGTGTCCCCGGGGCCTACGAGCAGTACTTC	CATPLSVPGAYEQYF
TRBJ2-3	TRBV28	.	many	TGTGCCAGCAGTTCGGCCCTCACAGATACGCAGTATTTT	CASSSALTDTQYF
TRBJ1-5	TRBV12-3/TRBV12-4	.	many	TGTGCCAGCAGTTATTCGTGGGTTCCGGGACAGCCCCAGCATTTT	CASSYSWVPGQPQHF
TRBJ1-1	TRBV28	.	many	TGTGCCAGCAGTTTACTAGACGTTACTGAAGCTTTCTTT	CASSLLDVTEAFF
TRBJ2-1	TRBV24-1	TRBD2	many	TGTGCCACCAGGCGGGGGGGGGGCGAGAATGAGCAGTTCTTC	CATRRGGGENEQFF
TRBJ1-6	TRBV7-2	.	many	TGTGCCAGCAGCTTAGGTGCAAGCTCACCCCTCCACTTT	CASSLGASSPLHF
TRBJ2-6	TRBV7-6	.	many	TGTGCCAGCAGCTGGGGACGGACCTTCTCTGGGGCCAACGTCCTGACTTTC	CASSWGRTFSGANVLTF
TRBJ1-6	TRBV28	.	many	TGTGCCAGCAGTTTATCGGAGGGGCAGTTAAATTCACCCCTCCACTTT	CASSLSEGQLNSPLHF
TRBJ1-1	TRBV6-5	.	few	TGTGCCAGCAGACCCTCTGACAATTCGAACACTGAAGCTTTCTTT	CASRPSDNSNTEAFF
TRBJ2-1	TRBV28	.	many	TGTGCCAGCAGTTTGCAGGGTACCCTGCACAATGAGCAGTTCTTC	CASSLQGTLHNEQFF
TRBJ2-5	TRBV28	.	many	TGTGCCAGCGGTCGGAGGGGGCGACAAGAGACCCAGTACTTC	CASGRRGRQETQYF
TRBJ2-7	TRBV12-3/TRBV12-4	.	many	TGTGCCAGCAGTCCCCGAGGAGGGCTAACCTACGAGCAGTACTTC	CASSPRGGLTYEQYF
TRBJ1-5	TRBV7-2	.	many	TGTGCCAGCAGCTTTTTGACTCAAAGCAATCAGCCCCAGCATTTT	CASSFLTQSNQPQHF
TRBJ1-2	TRBV7-9	.	many	TGTGCCAGCTACGGGACCTCCTTGGCCCACTATGGCTACACCTTC	CASYGTSLAHYGYTF
TRBJ1-2	TRBV11-2	.	many	TGTGCCACTCTCGGAAACTATGGCTACACCTTC	CATLGNYGYTF
TRBJ2-7	TRBV5-8	.	many	TGTGCCAGCAGTCGGAATATGGCTAGCAGAACTTACGAGCAGTACTTC	CASSRNMASRTYEQYF
TRBJ1-1	TRBV6-2/TRBV6-3	TRBD1	many	TGTGCCAGCAGCAGAACCGGTTGGGGACAGGGGGTCTCTGAAGCTTTCTTT	CASSRTGWGQGVSEAFF
TRBJ2-5	TRBV20-1	.	many	TGCAGTGCTAGTTCGTTTCAAGAGACCCAGTACTTC	CSASSFQETQYF